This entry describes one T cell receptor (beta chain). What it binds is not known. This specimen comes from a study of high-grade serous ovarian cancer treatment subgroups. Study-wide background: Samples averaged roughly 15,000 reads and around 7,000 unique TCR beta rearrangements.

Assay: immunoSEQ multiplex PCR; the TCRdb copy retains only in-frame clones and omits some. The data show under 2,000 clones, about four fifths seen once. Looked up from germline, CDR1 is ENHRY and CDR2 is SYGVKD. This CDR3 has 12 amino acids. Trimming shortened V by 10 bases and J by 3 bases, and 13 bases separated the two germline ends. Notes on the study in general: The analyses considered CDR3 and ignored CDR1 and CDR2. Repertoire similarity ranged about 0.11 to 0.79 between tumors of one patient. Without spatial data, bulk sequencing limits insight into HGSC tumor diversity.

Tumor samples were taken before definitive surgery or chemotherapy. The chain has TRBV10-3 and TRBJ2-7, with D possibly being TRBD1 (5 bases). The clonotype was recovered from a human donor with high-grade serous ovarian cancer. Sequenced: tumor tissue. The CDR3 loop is CATLDSVYEQYF. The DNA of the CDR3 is TGTGCCACCCTTGACAGCGTCTACGAGCAGTACTTC.